This TCR beta chain stems from a study of spatial heterogeneity in lung cancer. Overall study results and limits: Higher tumor mutation counts went along with higher counts of expanded intratumoral alpha and beta TCRs.

TCRdb independently ran MiXCR on the 5' RACE reads; one entry per CDR3 protein. The repertoire holds fewer than 7,500 distinct CDR3 sequences, with 11% to 15% as singletons. Notes on this clonotype: What it recognizes is unknown. Since it is a stray read in a library aimed at alpha chains, this beta chain has a size that is not meaningful.

Specified time point: sample taken at primary tumor resection. The CDR3 is 15 amino acids. CDR1 and CDR2 from the germline V gene are ENHRY and SYGVKD. V shed 6 bases, J shed 1 base, and the junction held 4 bases outside the gene matches. J is TRBJ2-7 and V is TRBV10-3; 12 positions match TRBD2. The sequence was obtained from a male donor with early-stage non-small cell lung cancer. Here the sequenced sample was lung tumor tissue, taken at surgery. In DNA form, the CDR3 reads TGTGCCATCAGAGAACTAGCGGGGGGTTCCTACGAGCAGTACTTC. Its translation is CAIRELAGGSYEQYF.